This T cell receptor beta chain was recovered during a study of cytomegalovirus exposure and HLA in healthy donors. Profiling relied on immunoSEQ multiplex PCR, and the TCRdb table lists in-frame clones only, not all of them. This sample carries some 180,000 clones, approximately 86% of them seen once, and the ten largest clones take approximately 7.7%. Among the roughly 120 subjects of the validation cohort, separate from the approximately 700-subject first cohort, were the donors. CDR3 length equals 17 residues. CDR1 is MGHRA and CDR2 is YSYEKL in the germline V gene. The V end was cut by 4 bases, the J end by 3 bases, with 21 bases between.

V gene TRBV4-1 combines with J gene TRBJ1-1; possibly TRBD1 for D (6 bases). This TCR was recovered from a man aged 30 to 45 in good health and CMV-seropositive. The material sequenced was PBMCs. CDR3 in amino acids: CASSPPESRGVYTEAFF. The DNA of the CDR3 is TGCGCCAGCAGCCCCCCAGAAAGCAGGGGAGTGTACACTGAAGCTTTCTTT.